This TCR beta chain emerged from a study of molecular identifiers for immune sequencing clone quantification. One entry per CDR3 protein results from TCRdb running MiXCR on the PCR reads. The sample lists 90,000 or so distinct CDR3 sequences, 21% occurring once. Sequencing input: naive CD8+ T cells from blood, with Jurkat cell RNA spiked in. As to subset: FACS-sorted CD8+CD4-CCR7+CD45RA+ naive T cells. This sequence was found in a human donor in good health. Some libraries in this study had Jurkat cell RNA spiked in.

The CDR3 region has the DNA TGTGCCAGCGGTCCCCTCGGGGGGGGCCCACAAGAGACCCAGTACTTC. Protein product: CASGPLGGGPQETQYF. This chain uses TRBV12-3 or TRBV12-4 with TRBJ2-5, with TRBD2 matching 8 bases. Unmatched junction bases numbered 13, after V lost 8 bases and J lost 2 bases. CDR3 size: 16 residues.